The 14 T cell receptor beta chains below come from one sample, sequenced in a study of cytomegalovirus exposure and HLA in healthy donors. With 60 Vbeta and 13 Jbeta primers, the PCR was carried out. The repertoire was sequenced with immunoSEQ multiplex PCR; TCRdb's copy has only in-frame clones and lacks some. The data show 170,000 or so clones, with 65% to 85% seen just once and around 3.1% held by the top ten. Sample: PBMCs. The origin of the receptors is a woman between 50 and 59 years old in good health and CMV-seropositive.

The chain employs TRBV6-6 and TRBJ1-1; D is perhaps TRBD1 (6 bases). V lost 6 bases, J lost 1 base, and 15 bases lay in between. The CDR3 is made up of 15 amino acids. Germline V CDR1 and CDR2: MNHNY, SVGAGI (reference sequence). The CDR3 region is CASRSTIQGNTEAFF. In nucleotides, the CDR3 is TGTGCCAGCAGATCCACCATACAGGGGAACACTGAAGCTTTCTTT.

The rearrangement joins TRBV28 to TRBJ1-1; D might be TRBD1 (6 bases). CDR3 length equals 15 residues. V gave up 2 bases and J gave up 3 bases, with 13 bases separating them. Germline values: CDR1 MDHEN, CDR2 SYDVKM. This chain's CDR3 is CASSLGAGGYTEAFF. As DNA, the CDR3 is TGTGCCAGCAGTTTAGGTGCGGGGGGCTACACTGAAGCTTTCTTT.

The chain employs TRBV28 and TRBJ1-2, with 9 bases that match TRBD1. Germline V gene sequence: CDR1 MDHEN, CDR2 SYDVKM. The CDR3 runs 16 residues. With 6 bases clipped from V and 0 bases from J, the junction kept 8 bases outside the gene matches. The CDR3 DNA reads TGTGCCAGCAGCGTCGGGACAGGGCTGGCTAACTATGGCTACACCTTC. Translated: CASSVGTGLANYGYTF.

CDR3 loop: CAITGQGAWGTEAFF. In nucleotides, the CDR3 is TGTGCCATTACGGGACAGGGGGCTTGGGGCACTGAAGCTTTCTTT. The genes are TRBV19 and TRBJ1-1; 12 nucleotides align to TRBD1. From germline, CDR1 is LNHDA and CDR2 SQIVND (reference sequence). CDR3 size: 15 residues. The junction had 10 bases not matched to a gene; V was cut back by 10 bases and J by 4 bases.

The chain links TRBV18 to TRBJ2-3; D is perhaps TRBD1 (5 bases). Trimming took off 2 bases at V and 2 bases at J, with 11 bases between the two ends. This CDR3 has 15 amino acids. CDR1 and CDR2 (germline): KGHSH, LQKENI. In DNA form, the CDR3 reads TGTGCCAGCTCACCAGGGCAGGGAACCACAGATACGCAGTATTTT. As protein: CASSPGQGTTDTQYF. Full variable domain (outside the CDR3, taken from reference TRBV18 and TRBJ2-3): NAGVMQNPRHLVRRRGQEARLRCSPMKGHSHVYWYRQLPEEGLKFMVYLQKENIIDESGMPKERFSAEFPKEGPSILRIQQVVRGDSAAYFCASSPGQGTTDTQYFGPGTRLTVL.

V is TRBV2 and J is TRBJ2-1; a weak D match, TRBD2 (7 bases). The CDR3 spans 13 residues. V lost 11 bases, J lost 6 bases, and 17 bases lay in between. Germline CDR1 is SNHLY and CDR2 is FYNNEI. CDR3 loop: CAGGATRLNEQFF. CDR3 nucleotides: TGTGCCGGGGGGGCGACCAGACTCAATGAGCAGTTCTTC.

The chain recombines TRBV9 with TRBJ2-1; D is possibly TRBD2 (5 bases). V was cut by 2 bases and J by 8 bases, with 14 bases left in between. The CDR3 spans 14 residues. Germline V gives CDR1 SGDLS, CDR2 YYNGEE. CDR3 amino acids: CASSVRTGIYEQFF. In nucleotides, the CDR3 is TGTGCCAGCAGCGTCCGGACTGGCATATATGAGCAGTTCTTC.

The V call is TRBV7-8, the J call TRBJ2-7; the match to TRBD1 covers 9 bases. Trimming removed 7 bases from V and 3 bases from J; junction bases left unmatched: 7. This CDR3 is built from 14 residues. The germline V gene encodes CDR1 SGHVS and CDR2 FQNEAQ. The CDR3 nucleotides are TGTGCCAGCAACGGAGGGACAGGGAGCTACGAGCAGTACTTC. Translated: CASNGGTGSYEQYF.

The genes are TRBV14 and TRBJ2-2; no clear D. The CDR3 runs to 16 residues. CDR1 and CDR2 (germline): SGHDN, FVKESK. Trimming left V 4 bases short and J 1 base short, with 13 bases between. This chain's CDR3 is CASSPRRVRNTGELFF. CDR3 sequence (DNA): TGTGCCAGCAGCCCGAGACGGGTCCGGAACACCGGGGAGCTGTTTTTT.

The chain has TRBV28 and TRBJ2-7; 8 positions agree with TRBD1. In germline, CDR1 is MDHEN, CDR2 SYDVKM. With V trimmed by 6 bases and J by 0 bases, 7 bases remained unmatched. The CDR3 is 15 amino acids. The CDR3 DNA reads TGTGCCAGCAGACCACCCGGGACAGGCTCCTACGAGCAGTACTTC. As protein: CASRPPGTGSYEQYF.

V usage is TRBV15 and J usage is TRBJ1-1; D not resolved. Trimming left V 1 base short and J 3 bases short, with 12 bases between. The germline V gene has CDR1 LNHNV and CDR2 YYDKDF (reference sequence). The CDR3 runs 15 residues. The CDR3 DNA reads as TGTGCCACCAGCAGAGGGACGGGGTTGGACACTGAAGCTTTCTTT. The encoded protein is CATSRGTGLDTEAFF. Looking up the rest from reference TRBV15 and TRBJ1-1 gives the full variable domain: DAMVIQNPRYQVTQFGKPVTLSCSQTLNHNVMYWYQQKSSQAPKLLFHYYDKDFNNEADTPDNFQSRRPNTSFCFLDIRSPGLGDTAMYLCATSRGTGLDTEAFFGQGTRLTVV.

The CDR3: CSVEDRTGGQYF. The CDR3 DNA follows: TGCAGCGTTGAAGATCGGACAGGAGGGCAGTATTTT. The V gene is TRBV29-1, the J gene TRBJ2-3; 7 bases are a match to TRBD1. The CDR3 has 12 amino acids. Germline V gene lookup returns CDR1 SQVTM and CDR2 ANQGSEA. The J segment lost 11 bases and the V segment lost 0 bases, leaving 5 bases of the junction unmatched.

The gene calls are TRBV4-3 and TRBJ1-1; D gene unclear. Germline values: CDR1 LGHNA, CDR2 YSLEER. V gave up 4 bases and J gave up 4 bases, with 10 bases separating them. The CDR3 contains 13 residues. In DNA form, the CDR3 reads TGCGCCAGCAGCCTACACGAGGGCACTGAAGCTTTCTTT. Protein product: CASSLHEGTEAFF.

The CDR3 is CASSYGTDLSEQYF. The CDR3 bases are TGTGCCAGCAGTTACGGGACAGACCTCTCCGAGCAGTACTTC. The chain carries TRBV6-6 and TRBJ2-7; 7 nucleotides line up with TRBD1. Germline trimming cut 2 bases from V and 6 bases from J; bases unmatched to any gene: 7. CDR3 length: 14 amino acids. Germline V gene lookup returns CDR1 MNHNY and CDR2 SVGAGI (reference sequence).